One T cell receptor (beta chain) is described in this entry. Using immunoSEQ multiplex PCR, the repertoire was profiled, and TCRdb retains in-frame clones only, with some absent. The table records 350,000 to 450,000 clones, roughly 90% of them present only once. The entry originates in a study of blood T cell repertoires in COVID-19. In assigning cohorts, the study relied on participant-reported clinical history. All exposed participants met a person with COVID-19 within 2 weeks before entering the study. This CDR3 comprises 13 residues. V lost 4 bases and J lost 6; bases outside the gene matches: 8. Per the germline V gene, CDR1 is SQVTM and CDR2 is ANQGSEA.

Sequenced sample: PBMCs or T cells enriched from blood (not recorded which). The chain employs TRBV29-1 and TRBJ2-7; 8 bases are shared with TRBD2. This sequence was found in a woman aged 18 to 35 who had been exposed to COVID-19. The CDR3 coding sequence is TGCAGCGTTGGCGGGACTAGTCGAGCCGAGCAGTACTTC. Its translation: CSVGGTSRAEQYF.